The 10 T cell receptor beta chains presented below share a single source sample, sequenced in a study of blood T cell repertoires in COVID-19. Sequenced by immunoSEQ multiplex PCR; TCRdb stores in-frame clones only, minus some. The repertoire holds roughly 150,000 clones, with roughly four fifths as singletons. Sequenced sample: PBMCs or T cells enriched from blood (not recorded which). These receptor sequences come from a man aged 50 to 60 who had recovered from COVID-19.

V and J are TRBV6-6 and TRBJ1-1; D is unclear. The CDR3 has 12 amino acids. Germline V CDR1 and CDR2: MNHNY, SVGAGI (reference sequence). Deletions cut 3 bases from V and 3 bases from J, with 5 bases between. This chain's CDR3 is CASSYSDTEAFF. CDR3 nucleotides: TGTGCCAGCAGTTATTCGGACACTGAAGCTTTCTTT.

The chain couples TRBV18 to TRBJ1-1; D uncertain. V lost 3 bases and J lost 1, with 21 bases in between. The V gene's germline CDR1 is KGHSH and CDR2 LQKENI. The CDR3 contains 18 residues. This CDR3 is CASSPLPGTHPRNTEAFF. Here the CDR3 DNA reads TGTGCCAGCTCACCCCTCCCAGGAACCCATCCACGGAACACTGAAGCTTTCTTT.

The chain carries TRBV6-5 and TRBJ2-3; D is perhaps TRBD1 (5 bases). Germline V gives CDR1 MNHEY, CDR2 SVGAGI. The CDR3 has 10 amino acids. With 8 bases removed from V and 9 bases from J, the gap between germline ends came to 9 bases. As DNA, the CDR3 is TGTGCCAGCCGGCAGGGCACGCAGTATTTT. This gives the protein CASRQGTQYF.

V usage is TRBV19 and J usage is TRBJ1-1; D not certain. The ends were cut back, 3 bases at V and 4 bases at J, with 6 bases in the middle. CDR3 length: 12 amino acids. Germline assignment: CDR1 LNHDA and CDR2 SQIVND (reference sequence). The CDR3 DNA reads TGTGCCAGTAGTATCACATTCACTGAAGCTTTCTTT. This encodes CASSITFTEAFF.

This sequence joins TRBV30 and TRBJ1-6, with 8 bases matching TRBD1. CDR1 is GTSNPN, CDR2 SVGIG, per germline (reference sequence). Trimming cost V 0 bases and J 16 bases; bases outside gene matches: 11. This CDR3 spans 14 amino acids. This CDR3 is CAWSVFTDRATLHF. The CDR3 DNA is TGTGCCTGGAGTGTTTTCACGGACAGGGCGACGCTCCACTTT.

The sample holds a few counts of this clone. V usage is TRBV11-3 and J usage is TRBJ1-1; D is ambiguous. Between the trimmed V and J ends, which lost 6 bases and 1 base, there was a span of 9 bases. CDR3 length: 13 amino acids. Germline V lookup: CDR1 SGHNT, CDR2 YENEEA. In nucleotides, the CDR3 is TGTGCCAGCAGAACCTCAGGGAACACTGAAGCTTTCTTT. Translated, it gives CASRTSGNTEAFF.

A single count supports this clone. The rearrangement links TRBV9 to TRBJ1-3, with 7 bases identical to TRBD1. This CDR3 spans 15 amino acids. Looked up from germline, CDR1 is SGDLS and CDR2 is YYNGEE. V shed 3 bases and J 4 bases; nucleotides not matched to a gene: 7. CDR3 loop: CASSGETGQGNTIYF. CDR3 coding DNA: TGTGCCAGCAGCGGCGAGACAGGGCAGGGAAACACCATATATTTT.

The rearrangement joins TRBV7-9 to TRBJ2-5; 10 bases are shared with TRBD2. With 4 bases clipped from V and 5 bases from J, the junction kept 10 bases outside the gene matches. CDR3 length equals 16 residues. Germline V gene data show CDR1 as SEHNR and CDR2 as FQNEAQ (reference sequence). The CDR3 is CASSSLSGGARETQYF. The CDR3, as DNA: TGTGCCAGCAGCTCATTAAGCGGGGGGGCCAGGGAGACCCAGTACTTC.

This clone appeared a few times. The chain carries TRBV7-2 and TRBJ1-1; D is unresolved. V was shortened by 1 base and J by 2 bases, with 8 bases between the two germline ends. CDR3 size: 14 residues. CDR1 and CDR2 from the germline V gene are SGHTA and FQGNSA. CDR3: CASSLEQSNTEAFF. DNA for the CDR3: TGTGCCAGCAGCTTAGAACAGAGTAACACTGAAGCTTTCTTT.

The genes are TRBV20-1 and TRBJ2-7; a weak D match, TRBD1 (5 bases). Germline-derived CDR1 and CDR2 are DFQATT and SNEGSKA (reference sequence). Trimming stripped 5 bases from V and 6 bases from J, with 11 bases between. The CDR3 covers 11 residues. CDR3 DNA: TGCAGTGCTTATCGACAGACCGAGCAGTACTTC. This encodes CSAYRQTEQYF.